This T cell receptor beta chain was sequenced in a study of OX40 agonist ivuxolimab in advanced cancers. As for the study in general: Three patients showed partial responses: one hepatocellular carcinoma and two cutaneous melanoma cases.

Exclusion of a patient followed from autoimmune disease history or systemic immunosuppression. CDR3 length: 16 residues. The germline V gene encodes CDR1 SGDLS and CDR2 YYNGEE. Trimming shortened V by 3 bases and J by 2 bases, and 18 bases separated the two germline ends. Sequencing was performed with immunoSEQ multiplex PCR; in TCRdb, only in-frame clones are kept and a portion is missing. Of 55,000 to 75,000 clones listed, 85% to 90% are singletons. The sequencing used CD4+ or CD8+ T cells sorted from blood, collected in a trial of the OX40 agonist ivuxolimab. This clonotype was obtained from an adult with an advanced solid tumor such as melanoma, head and neck, liver or kidney cancer. The chain is built from TRBV9 and TRBJ2-7, with D possibly matching TRBD2 (7 bases). The CDR3 sequence: CASSARSGGHAYEQYF. The CDR3, as DNA: TGTGCCAGCAGCGCCCGCTCGGGGGGACACGCCTACGAGCAGTACTTC.